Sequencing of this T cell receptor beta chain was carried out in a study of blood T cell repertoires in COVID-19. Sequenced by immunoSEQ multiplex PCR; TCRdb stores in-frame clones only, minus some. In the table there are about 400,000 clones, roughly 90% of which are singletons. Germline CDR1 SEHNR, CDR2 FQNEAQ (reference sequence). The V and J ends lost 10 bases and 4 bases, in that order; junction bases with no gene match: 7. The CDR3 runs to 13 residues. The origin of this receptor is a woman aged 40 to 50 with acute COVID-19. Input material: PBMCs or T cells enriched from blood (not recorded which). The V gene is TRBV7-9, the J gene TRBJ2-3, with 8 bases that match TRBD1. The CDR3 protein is CATTGQAADTQYF. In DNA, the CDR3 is TGTGCCACCACGGGACAGGCGGCAGATACGCAGTATTTT.